One sample yielded the 12 T cell receptor beta chains listed below, sequenced in a study of post-analysis software for immune sequencing data. Carried by the TCR beta cDNA libraries were unique molecular identifiers. TCRdb re-derived calls from the PCR reads in MiXCR, one entry per CDR3 protein. In the table there are over 150,000 distinct CDR3 sequences, around 36% of which are singletons. The specimen was blood, collected after autologous hematopoietic stem cell transplantation. These receptor sequences come from a girl aged 5 to 17 with multiple sclerosis.

The chain employs TRBV29-1 and TRBJ1-1, with D possibly matching TRBD1 (5 bases). The CDR3 runs 15 residues. Germline lookup yields CDR1 SQVTM and CDR2 ANQGSEA. Trimming removed 4 bases at V and 4 bases at J, with 19 bases between. CDR3 in amino acids: CSVGRLFGGSTEAFF. The CDR3 DNA reads as TGCAGCGTTGGAAGATTATTCGGGGGGTCCACTGAAGCTTTCTTT.

The rearrangement joins TRBV12-3 or TRBV12-4 to TRBJ2-4; 9 bases line up with TRBD1. Unmatched junction bases numbered 5, after V lost 2 bases and J lost 6 bases. This CDR3 comprises 15 residues. The CDR3 coding sequence is TGTGCCAGCAGTTTAACCGGACAGGGGTTAAACATTCAGTACTTC. Translating it yields CASSLTGQGLNIQYF.

The V call is TRBV29-1, the J call TRBJ2-3; 10 nucleotides match TRBD1. The CDR3 spans 14 residues. Germline V gene sequence: CDR1 SQVTM, CDR2 ANQGSEA. V was clipped by 6 bases and J by 4 bases; unmatched bases: 7. The CDR3: CSVLRDRGPDTQYF. CDR3 DNA sequence: TGCAGCGTCCTAAGGGACAGGGGCCCAGATACGCAGTATTTT.

The rearrangement joins TRBV20-1 to TRBJ2-4; TRBD1 matches at 9 bases. The J call is uncertain, as TRBJ2-7 better fits the DNA end. Germline V CDR1 and CDR2: DFQATT, SNEGSKA (reference sequence). The CDR3 is 14 residues long. The CDR3 loop is CSASPGGTGTEQYF. CDR3 coding DNA: TGCAGTGCTAGCCCTGGGGGGACAGGGACCGAGCAGTACTTC.

The count of this clonotype is one. The chain links TRBV3-1 to TRBJ2-1, with D unresolved. Germline assignment: CDR1 LGHDT and CDR2 YNNKEL (reference sequence). V lost 4 bases to trimming and J lost 0 bases, with 10 bases between them. The CDR3 has 15 residues. CDR3 coding DNA: TGTGCCAGCAGCCTAGGTTTCGGCTCCTACAATGAGCAGTTCTTC. It translates to CASSLGFGSYNEQFF.

In this sample, this clonotype turned up many times. V and J are TRBV29-1 and TRBJ2-3; D is undetermined. The CDR3 runs to 13 residues. Germline CDR1 SQVTM, CDR2 ANQGSEA. Trimming left V 4 bases short and J 4 bases short, with 12 bases between. CDR3 amino acids: CSVVRMGSDTQYF. The CDR3 coding sequence is TGCAGCGTTGTAAGGATGGGGTCAGATACGCAGTATTTT.

CDR3: CASRGSSGNTIYF. The CDR3, as DNA: TGTGCCAGCAGGGGTAGCTCTGGAAACACCATATATTTT. The chain is built from TRBV28 and TRBJ1-3; D is uncertain. V lost 6 bases and J lost 0, with 6 bases in between. CDR1 and CDR2 (germline): MDHEN, SYDVKM. This CDR3 has 13 residues.

The gene calls are TRBV20-1 and TRBJ2-1; D is ambiguous. From germline, CDR1 is DFQATT and CDR2 SNEGSKA (reference sequence). Trimming cost V 4 bases and J 0 bases, with 10 bases left between them. There are 14 residues in the CDR3. As DNA, the CDR3 is TGCAGTGCTAAGGTAGAAAGCTCCTACAATGAGCAGTTCTTC. This sequence encodes CSAKVESSYNEQFF.

In this sample, this clonotype turned up a few times. This rearrangement joins TRBV5-1 to TRBJ2-1, with 7 bases identical to TRBD2. CDR1 is SGHRS, CDR2 YFSETQ, per germline. V was clipped by 3 bases and J by 4 bases; unmatched bases: 7. CDR3 length: 15 amino acids. The CDR3 DNA reads as TGCGCCAGCAGCTCCGCTAGCGGTCTATACAATGAGCAGTTCTTC. Translated, it gives CASSSASGLYNEQFF. Full variable domain (missing parts from reference TRBV5-1 and TRBJ2-1): KAGVTQTPRYLIKTRGQQVTLSCSPISGHRSVSWYQQTPGQGLQFLFEYFSETQRNKGNFPGRFSGRQFSNSRSEMNVSTLELGDSALYLCASSSASGLYNEQFFGPGTRLTVL.

The table lists this clonotype with a few counts. The rearrangement links TRBV20-1 to TRBJ2-7; D call uncertain. V lost 3 bases and J 4 bases, leaving 16 bases between the germline ends. Germline V lookup: CDR1 DFQATT, CDR2 SNEGSKA (reference sequence). This CDR3 has 14 amino acids. CDR3 amino acids: CSASPDLTLYEQYF. CDR3 sequence (DNA): TGCAGTGCTAGTCCTGACCTGACCCTATACGAGCAGTACTTC.

This clonotype was counted between two and nine times. V and J are TRBV7-3 and TRBJ2-1; TRBD2 aligns across 8 bases. The CDR3 is made up of 15 amino acids. The V gene's germline CDR1 is SGHTA and CDR2 FQGTGA. Trimming cost V 5 bases and J 7 bases; bases outside gene matches: 10. CDR3 amino acids: CASSAPGTRRNEQFF. CDR3 nucleotide sequence: TGTGCCAGCAGCGCCCCCGGGACTAGACGGAATGAGCAGTTCTTC. Variable domain in full (rest from reference TRBV7-3 and TRBJ2-1): GAGVSQTPSNKVTEKGKYVELRCDPISGHTALYWYRQSLGQGPEFLIYFQGTGAADDSGLPNDRFFAVRPEGSVSTLKIQRTERGDSAVYLCASSAPGTRRNEQFFGPGTRLTVL.

This clonotype turned up a few times. This chain links TRBV5-1 with TRBJ1-1; no clear D. The CDR3 sequence is 16 residues long. CDR1 and CDR2 (germline): SGHRS, YFSETQ. Trimming shortened V by 4 bases and J by 0 bases, and 16 bases separated the two germline ends. The CDR3 DNA follows: TGCGCCAGCAGCCTGAACATACAATCCATGAACACTGAAGCTTTCTTT. This translates into CASSLNIQSMNTEAFF.